This T cell receptor beta chain was sequenced for a study of blood T cell repertoires in COVID-19. Per the authors' pipeline: From reference gene primer amplification, estimates of nucleated cell counts were derived. Sequencing used immunoSEQ multiplex PCR; TCRdb keeps in-frame clones, though not all of them. That table furnishes V, J and clone size, whereas the DNA furnished D and trimming. The data show 200,000 to 250,000 clones, 90% seen once. This clone has only a few counts. Individuals drawn from 20 to 30 US areas were about 18 to 100 years old. Researchers sorted participants into cohorts using their self-reported clinical history. Each exposed participant met a COVID-19 case in the 2 weeks preceding study entry. The V gene's germline CDR1 is MNHEY and CDR2 SMNVEV (reference sequence). Trimming cost V 8 bases and J 5 bases; bases outside gene matches: 12. CDR3 length equals 15 residues.

The sample taken for sequencing was PBMCs or T cells enriched from blood (not recorded which). This clonotype originated in a man aged 30 to 39 who had been exposed to COVID-19. The chain links TRBV27 to TRBJ2-7; 10 positions match TRBD1. The CDR3 spells CASVFSGQGSHEQYF. The CDR3 nucleotides are TGTGCCAGCGTCTTCTCGGGACAGGGGTCCCACGAGCAGTACTTC.